This T cell receptor beta chain stems from a study of beta chain features in type 1 diabetes. Sorting that relied on CD45RO/CCR7/CD25/CD127/CD95/CD27 yielded CD4+ naive, central memory, regulatory and stem cell-like memory cells. The germline CDR1 and CDR2 sequences are LNHNV and YYDKDF (reference sequence). With 1 base removed from V and 1 base from J, the gap between germline ends came to 14 bases. The CDR3 sequence is 16 residues long. This clone was seen a few times. Its antigen is currently unknown. cDNA synthesis used the whole RNA isolate, giving expressed TCRB sequences. TCRdb's copy holds only in-frame clones and misses some; the assay was immunoSEQ multiplex PCR. The sample contains around 130,000 clones, 9% of which appear only once. Study observations and caveats: When Type 1 diabetes patients were examined, their TCRB CDR3s proved moderately but significantly shorter in all four CD4+ subsets.

Sequencing was carried out using central memory CD4+ T cells from blood. The gene calls are TRBV15 and TRBJ2-7; possible D gene TRBD2, 6 bases. The clonotype originates from a man under 40 with type 1 diabetes. Here the CDR3 reads CATSRVETGVSYEQYF. The CDR3 nucleotides read TGTGCCACCAGCAGAGTCGAAACGGGAGTTTCCTACGAGCAGTACTTC.